Listed below are T cell receptor beta chains from one sample, sequenced in a study of T cell repertoires in cytomegalovirus infection. From the reads, TCRdb called clonotypes with MiXCR, one entry per CDR3 protein. The table shows 700,000 to 900,000 distinct CDR3 sequences, with approximately 32% occurring only once. Which antigens these TCRs recognize remains unknown. Material: cultured CD8+ T cells from PBMCs, obtained from culture after CMV antigen stimulation. The receptors here all came from a human donor in good health (CMV status not recorded). Some clones in this sample may be carry-over from other donors' samples. Both conserved end residues are part of each CDR3. The order of the fields is V gene, J gene, clone size, D gene, CDR3 protein, CDR3 DNA. D genes are given only for firm matches. Some rows mark clone size as missing; the rest say once, few, many or name a class of expanded clone.

v_gene: TRBV12-3/TRBV12-4
j_gene: TRBJ1-5
abundance: few
d_gene: .
CDR3aa: CASTRASAALNQPQHF
CDR3nt: TGTGCCAGCACAAGGGCCAGTGCCGCTCTCAATCAGCCCCAGCATTTT

v_gene: TRBV13
j_gene: TRBJ2-3
abundance: few
d_gene: .
CDR3aa: CASSLVALAIDTQYF
CDR3nt: TGTGCCAGCAGCCTGGTGGCGCTAGCGATAGATACGCAGTATTTT

v_gene: TRBV27
j_gene: TRBJ2-3
abundance: .
d_gene: .
CDR3aa: CASSLVRTLTDTQYF
CDR3nt: TGTGCCAGCAGTTTAGTCCGGACCCTCACAGATACGCAGTATTTT

v_gene: TRBV28
j_gene: TRBJ1-2
abundance: many
d_gene: .
CDR3aa: CASSLTGRTLPLNYGYTF
CDR3nt: TGTGCCAGCAGTTTAACGGGCCGGACCCTACCCCTCAACTATGGCTACACCTTC

v_gene: TRBV27
j_gene: TRBJ2-4
abundance: .
d_gene: TRBD2
CDR3aa: CASSLLMGEGNIQYF
CDR3nt: TGTGCCAGCAGCTTACTCATGGGGGAGGGAAACATTCAGTACTTC

v_gene: TRBV7-2
j_gene: TRBJ1-3
abundance: .
d_gene: .
CDR3aa: CASSLGRSFSGNTIYF
CDR3nt: TGTGCCAGCAGCTTAGGTCGCAGCTTCTCTGGAAACACCATATATTTT

v_gene: TRBV7-9
j_gene: TRBJ2-3
abundance: many
d_gene: .
CDR3aa: CASSPLYAGRTDTQYF
CDR3nt: TGTGCCAGCAGCCCCCTCTATGCAGGCCGCACAGATACGCAGTATTTT

v_gene: TRBV7-8
j_gene: TRBJ1-1
abundance: many
d_gene: .
CDR3aa: CASSSSQTANTEAFF
CDR3nt: TGTGCCAGCAGCTCGAGTCAGACAGCGAACACTGAAGCTTTCTTT

v_gene: TRBV7-6
j_gene: TRBJ2-1
abundance: .
d_gene: .
CDR3aa: CASSLRENNEQFF
CDR3nt: TGTGCCAGCAGCTTAAGGGAAAACAATGAGCAGTTCTTC

v_gene: TRBV6-6
j_gene: TRBJ1-4
abundance: many
d_gene: .
CDR3aa: CASSYTRVTNEKLFF
CDR3nt: TGTGCCAGCAGTTACACCAGGGTAACTAATGAAAAACTGTTTTTT

v_gene: TRBV11-2
j_gene: TRBJ2-7
abundance: .
d_gene: .
CDR3aa: CASSHKQNYEQYF
CDR3nt: TGTGCCAGCAGCCATAAACAGAACTACGAGCAATACTTC

v_gene: TRBV7-8
j_gene: TRBJ2-7
abundance: many
d_gene: TRBD2
CDR3aa: CASSLARGRGQYF
CDR3nt: TGTGCCAGCAGCTTAGCGCGGGGGAGGGGGCAGTACTTC

v_gene: TRBV7-6
j_gene: TRBJ2-3
abundance: few
d_gene: .
CDR3aa: CASSFSGLGTDTQYF
CDR3nt: TGTGCCAGCAGCTTCTCGGGACTTGGCACAGATACGCAGTATTTT

v_gene: TRBV7-9
j_gene: TRBJ1-2
abundance: many
d_gene: .
CDR3aa: CASSPSTGSYTF
CDR3nt: TGTGCCAGCAGCCCCTCGACAGGAAGCTACACCTTC

v_gene: TRBV18
j_gene: TRBJ2-2
abundance: once
d_gene: .
CDR3aa: CASSPSQWTAQTQNTGELFF
CDR3nt: TGTGCCAGCTCACCCTCTCAGTGGACAGCCCAGACACAGAACACCGGGGAGCTGTTTTTT

v_gene: TRBV6-5
j_gene: TRBJ2-1
abundance: .
d_gene: TRBD2
CDR3aa: CASRIGLAGGPVFNEQFF
CDR3nt: TGTGCCAGCAGGATAGGACTAGCGGGGGGGCCGGTATTCAATGAGCAGTTCTTC

v_gene: TRBV7-6
j_gene: TRBJ2-2
abundance: .
d_gene: .
CDR3aa: CASSSYPGPDGTGELFF
CDR3nt: TGTGCCAGCAGCTCTTACCCAGGGCCAGACGGGACCGGGGAGCTGTTTTTT

v_gene: TRBV20-1
j_gene: TRBJ1-6
abundance: few
d_gene: .
CDR3aa: CSARTGAEGSPLHF
CDR3nt: TGCAGTGCTAGAACGGGGGCAGAAGGTTCACCCCTCCACTTT

v_gene: TRBV20-1
j_gene: TRBJ2-7
abundance: .
d_gene: .
CDR3aa: CSALGMYEQYF
CDR3nt: TGCAGTGCTTTAGGGATGTACGAGCAGTACTTC

v_gene: TRBV7-9
j_gene: TRBJ2-7
abundance: few
d_gene: .
CDR3aa: CASSPRAGPSSPYEQYF
CDR3nt: TGTGCCAGCAGCCCTCGCGCAGGGCCATCCTCGCCCTACGAGCAGTACTTC

v_gene: TRBV6-5
j_gene: TRBJ2-5
abundance: few
d_gene: .
CDR3aa: CASSGQYQETQYF
CDR3nt: TGTGCCAGCAGTGGTCAGTACCAAGAGACCCAGTACTTC

v_gene: TRBV7-9
j_gene: TRBJ2-4
abundance: .
d_gene: TRBD2
CDR3aa: CASSLAGGQENIQYF
CDR3nt: TGTGCCAGCAGTTTAGCGGGGGGGCAAGAAAACATTCAGTACTTC

v_gene: TRBV6-1
j_gene: TRBJ2-2
abundance: few
d_gene: .
CDR3aa: CASSEEIGGTGELFF
CDR3nt: TGTGCCAGCAGTGAAGAAATCGGGGGAACCGGGGAGCTGTTTTTT

v_gene: TRBV7-6
j_gene: TRBJ1-2
abundance: .
d_gene: TRBD1
CDR3aa: CASSGRDSYGYTF
CDR3nt: TGTGCCAGCAGCGGACGGGACAGCTATGGCTACACCTTC

v_gene: TRBV20-1
j_gene: TRBJ1-5
abundance: .
d_gene: .
CDR3aa: CSAREIGQEVFQPQHF
CDR3nt: TGCAGTGCTAGAGAAATAGGGCAGGAAGTATTTCAGCCCCAGCATTTT

v_gene: TRBV7-9
j_gene: TRBJ2-1
abundance: .
d_gene: TRBD1
CDR3aa: CASTTLRAGTGVEEQFF
CDR3nt: TGTGCCAGCACCACTCTTAGGGCAGGGACAGGGGTAGAGGAGCAGTTCTTC

v_gene: TRBV7-2
j_gene: TRBJ2-5
abundance: many
d_gene: TRBD1
CDR3aa: CASSHLSGGTGANQETQYF
CDR3nt: TGTGCCAGCAGCCACCTCTCGGGTGGAACAGGGGCCAACCAAGAGACCCAGTACTTC

v_gene: TRBV25-1
j_gene: TRBJ2-2
abundance: .
d_gene: .
CDR3aa: CASSEYRDRYTGELFF
CDR3nt: TGTGCCAGCAGTGAATATAGAGACAGATACACCGGGGAGCTGTTTTTT

v_gene: TRBV7-6
j_gene: TRBJ2-7
abundance: .
d_gene: .
CDR3aa: CASSSPQSYEQYF
CDR3nt: TGTGCCAGCAGCTCCCCCCAGTCCTACGAGCAGTACTTC

v_gene: TRBV6-6
j_gene: TRBJ2-1
abundance: few
d_gene: .
CDR3aa: CASSYKVEQFF
CDR3nt: TGTGCCAGCAGTTATAAGGTTGAGCAGTTCTTC

v_gene: TRBV7-9
j_gene: TRBJ2-3
abundance: few
d_gene: .
CDR3aa: CASSGDTTDTQYF
CDR3nt: TGTGCCAGCAGCGGGGACACTACAGATACGCAGTATTTT

v_gene: TRBV12-3/TRBV12-4
j_gene: TRBJ2-3
abundance: few
d_gene: .
CDR3aa: CASSGGGPTDTQYF
CDR3nt: TGTGCCAGCAGTGGGGGGGGGCCCACAGATACGCAGTATTTT

v_gene: TRBV5-6
j_gene: TRBJ2-4
abundance: .
d_gene: TRBD2
CDR3aa: CASSPTSGGALAKNIQYF
CDR3nt: TGTGCCAGCAGCCCCACTAGCGGGGGGGCCTTGGCCAAAAACATTCAGTACTTC

v_gene: TRBV7-9
j_gene: TRBJ2-1
abundance: .
d_gene: .
CDR3aa: CASSPGRDSYNEQFF
CDR3nt: TGTGCCAGCAGCCCGGGTAGGGACTCCTACAATGAGCAGTTCTTC

v_gene: TRBV19
j_gene: TRBJ2-1
abundance: once
d_gene: TRBD2
CDR3aa: CASSMVGSGGYNEQFF
CDR3nt: TGTGCCAGTAGTATGGTTGGTAGCGGGGGTTACAATGAGCAGTTCTTC

v_gene: TRBV5-1
j_gene: TRBJ2-7
abundance: .
d_gene: .
CDR3aa: CASSAARDEQYF
CDR3nt: TGCGCCAGCAGTGCGGCGCGGGACGAGCAGTACTTC

v_gene: TRBV19
j_gene: TRBJ2-1
abundance: .
d_gene: .
CDR3aa: CASRPGYGLLPSYNEQFF
CDR3nt: TGTGCCAGTCGTCCGGGTTATGGACTACTCCCTTCCTACAATGAGCAGTTCTTC